This T cell receptor beta chain was sequenced for a study of T cells in Graves' hyperthyroidism and ophthalmopathy. The sample holds a few counts of this clonotype. The antigen remains unidentified. RNA transcripts gave rise to amplified TCR beta CDR3 regions. The HTBI set primed first-round TCR CDR3 RT-PCR. MiXCR, run by TCRdb on the multiplex PCR reads, gives a single entry per CDR3 protein. The table records about 640,000 distinct CDR3 sequences, more than 20% of them present only once. Diagnoses rested on clinical symptoms, serum thyroxine and TRAb, thyroid ultrasound and orbital computed tomography. Study observations and caveats: Separating ophthalmopathy from stable hyperthyroidism was achieved by a 13 V-J model.

The CDR3 length is 14 residues. Germline CDR1 and CDR2: LGHNA and YNFKEQ. Trimming left V 2 bases short and J 5 bases short, with 12 bases between. This rearrangement joins TRBV4-2 to TRBJ1-1; no clear D gene. Input material: blood. The origin of this receptor is a man in his thirties or forties with Graves' ophthalmopathy. In DNA, the CDR3 is TGTGCCAGCAGCCAAACCTACGGCCTGACTGAAGCTTTCTTT. Its protein is CASSQTYGLTEAFF.